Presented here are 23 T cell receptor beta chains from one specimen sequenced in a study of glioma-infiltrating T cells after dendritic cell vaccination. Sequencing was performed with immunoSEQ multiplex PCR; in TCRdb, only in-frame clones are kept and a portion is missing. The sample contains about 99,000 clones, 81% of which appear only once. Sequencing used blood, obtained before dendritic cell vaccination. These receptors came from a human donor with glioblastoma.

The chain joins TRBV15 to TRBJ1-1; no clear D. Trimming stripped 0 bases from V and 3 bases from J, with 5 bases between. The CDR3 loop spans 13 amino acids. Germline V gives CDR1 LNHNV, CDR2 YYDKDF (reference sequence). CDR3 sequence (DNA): TGTGCCACCAGCAGAGATCATGACACTGAAGCTTTCTTT. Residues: CATSRDHDTEAFF.

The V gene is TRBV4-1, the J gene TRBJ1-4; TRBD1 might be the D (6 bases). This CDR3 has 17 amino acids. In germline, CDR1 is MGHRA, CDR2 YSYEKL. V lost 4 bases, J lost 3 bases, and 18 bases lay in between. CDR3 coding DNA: TGCGCCAGCAGCCGCTTGCCTTGGACAGCATCTAATGAAAAACTGTTTTTT. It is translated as CASSRLPWTASNEKLFF.

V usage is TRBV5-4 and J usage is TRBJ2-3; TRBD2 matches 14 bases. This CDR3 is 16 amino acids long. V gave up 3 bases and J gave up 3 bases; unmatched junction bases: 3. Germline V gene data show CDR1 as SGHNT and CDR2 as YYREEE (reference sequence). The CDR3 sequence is CASSWGLAGVTDTQYF. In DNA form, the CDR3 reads TGTGCCAGCAGCTGGGGACTAGCGGGGGTAACAGATACGCAGTATTTT.

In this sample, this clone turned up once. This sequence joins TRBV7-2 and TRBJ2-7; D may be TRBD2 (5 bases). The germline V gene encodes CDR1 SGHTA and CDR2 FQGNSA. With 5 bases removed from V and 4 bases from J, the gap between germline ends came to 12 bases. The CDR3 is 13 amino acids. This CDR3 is CASSHREFYEQYF. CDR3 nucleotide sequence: TGTGCCAGCAGCCACCGGGAATTTTACGAGCAGTACTTC.

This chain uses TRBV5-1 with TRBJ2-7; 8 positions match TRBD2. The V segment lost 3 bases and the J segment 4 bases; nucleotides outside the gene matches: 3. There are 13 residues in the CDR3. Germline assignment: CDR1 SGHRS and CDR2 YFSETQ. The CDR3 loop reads CASSYSGDYEQYF. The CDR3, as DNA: TGCGCCAGCAGCTATAGCGGGGATTACGAGCAGTACTTC.

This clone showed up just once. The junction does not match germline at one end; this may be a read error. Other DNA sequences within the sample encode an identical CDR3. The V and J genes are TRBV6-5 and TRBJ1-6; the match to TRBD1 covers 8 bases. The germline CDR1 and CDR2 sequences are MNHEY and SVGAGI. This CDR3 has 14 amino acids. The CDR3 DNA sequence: TGTGCCAGCAAAATCACAGGGGGTAATTCCCCCCTCCACTTT. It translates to CASKITGGNSPLHF.

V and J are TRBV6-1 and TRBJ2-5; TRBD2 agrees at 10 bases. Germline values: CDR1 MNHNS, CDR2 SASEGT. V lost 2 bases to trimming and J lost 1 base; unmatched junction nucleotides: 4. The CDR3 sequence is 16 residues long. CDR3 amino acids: CASSEWLAGAQETQYF. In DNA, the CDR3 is TGTGCCAGCAGTGAATGGCTAGCGGGGGCCCAAGAGACCCAGTACTTC.

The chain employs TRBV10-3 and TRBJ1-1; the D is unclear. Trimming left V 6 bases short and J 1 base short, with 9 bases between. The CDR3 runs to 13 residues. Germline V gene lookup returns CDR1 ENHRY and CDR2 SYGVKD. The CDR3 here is CAIRPDTNTEAFF. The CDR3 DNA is TGTGCCATCAGACCCGACACGAACACTGAAGCTTTCTTT.

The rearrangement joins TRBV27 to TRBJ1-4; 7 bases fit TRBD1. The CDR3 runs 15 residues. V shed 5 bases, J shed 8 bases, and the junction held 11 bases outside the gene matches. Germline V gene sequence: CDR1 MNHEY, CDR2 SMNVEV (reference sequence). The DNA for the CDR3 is TGTGCCAGCAGTCCCAGACAGGGCCGGCGGGAAAAACTGTTTTTT. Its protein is CASSPRQGRREKLFF. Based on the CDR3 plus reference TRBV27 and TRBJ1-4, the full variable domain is EAQVTQNPRYLITVTGKKLTVTCSQNMNHEYMSWYRQDPGLGLRQIYYSMNVEVTDKGDVPEGYKVSRKEKRNFPLILESPSPNQTSLYFCASSPRQGRREKLFFGSGTQLSVL.

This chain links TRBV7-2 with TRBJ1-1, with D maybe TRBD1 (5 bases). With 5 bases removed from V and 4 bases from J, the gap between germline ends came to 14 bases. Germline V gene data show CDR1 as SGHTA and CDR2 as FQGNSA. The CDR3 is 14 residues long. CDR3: CASSRDSMGTEAFF. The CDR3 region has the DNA TGTGCCAGCAGCAGGGACTCCATGGGCACTGAAGCTTTCTTT.

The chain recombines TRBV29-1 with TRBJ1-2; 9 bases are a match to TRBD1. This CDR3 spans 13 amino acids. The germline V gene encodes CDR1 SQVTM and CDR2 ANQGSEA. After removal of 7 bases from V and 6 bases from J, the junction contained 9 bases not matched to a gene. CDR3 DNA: TGCAGCGGCCGGACAGGGGTGCAGGATGGCTACACCTTC. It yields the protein CSGRTGVQDGYTF. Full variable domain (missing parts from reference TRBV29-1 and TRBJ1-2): SAVISQKPSRDICQRGTSLTIQCQVDSQVTMMFWYRQQPGQSLTLIATANQGSEATYESGFVIDKFPISRPNLTFSTLTVSNMSPEDSSIYLCSGRTGVQDGYTFGSGTRLTVV.

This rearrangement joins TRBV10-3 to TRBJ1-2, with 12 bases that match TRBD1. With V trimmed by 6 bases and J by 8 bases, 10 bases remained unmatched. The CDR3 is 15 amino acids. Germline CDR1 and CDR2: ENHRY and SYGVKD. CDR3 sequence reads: CAIREPGQGAMGYTF. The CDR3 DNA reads TGTGCCATCAGGGAACCGGGACAGGGGGCGATGGGCTACACCTTC.

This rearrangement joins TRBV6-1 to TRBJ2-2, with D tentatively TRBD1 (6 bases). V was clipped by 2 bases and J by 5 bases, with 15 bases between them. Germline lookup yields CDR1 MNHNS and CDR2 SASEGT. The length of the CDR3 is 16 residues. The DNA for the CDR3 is TGTGCCAGCAGTGAAATAACTGTAAGGGGGACCGGGGAGCTGTTTTTT. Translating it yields CASSEITVRGTGELFF.

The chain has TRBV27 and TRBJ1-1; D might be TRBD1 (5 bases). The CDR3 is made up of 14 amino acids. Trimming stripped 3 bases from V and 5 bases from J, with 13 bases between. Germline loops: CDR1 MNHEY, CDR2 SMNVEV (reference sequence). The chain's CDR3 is CASSFGGLVTEAFF. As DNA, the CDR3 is TGTGCCAGCAGTTTTGGGGGACTGGTGACTGAAGCTTTCTTT.

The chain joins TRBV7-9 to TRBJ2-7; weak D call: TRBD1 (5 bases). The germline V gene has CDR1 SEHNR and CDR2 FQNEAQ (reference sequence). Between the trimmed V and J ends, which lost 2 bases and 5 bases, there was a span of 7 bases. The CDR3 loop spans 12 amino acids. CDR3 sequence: CASSLSRDEQYF. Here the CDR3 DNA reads TGTGCCAGCAGCTTAAGCAGGGACGAGCAGTACTTC.

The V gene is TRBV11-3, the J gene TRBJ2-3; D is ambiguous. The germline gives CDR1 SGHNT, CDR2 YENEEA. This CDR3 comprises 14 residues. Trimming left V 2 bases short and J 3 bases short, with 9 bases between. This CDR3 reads CASSLNSRTDTQYF. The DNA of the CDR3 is TGTGCCAGCAGCTTAAACAGTCGGACAGATACGCAGTATTTT.

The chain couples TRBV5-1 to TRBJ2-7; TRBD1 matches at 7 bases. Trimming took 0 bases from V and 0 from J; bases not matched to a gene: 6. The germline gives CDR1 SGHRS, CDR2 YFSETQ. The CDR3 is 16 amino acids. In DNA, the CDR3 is TGCGCCAGCAGCTTGGGACAGGGCATCTCCTCCTACGAGCAGTACTTC. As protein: CASSLGQGISSYEQYF.

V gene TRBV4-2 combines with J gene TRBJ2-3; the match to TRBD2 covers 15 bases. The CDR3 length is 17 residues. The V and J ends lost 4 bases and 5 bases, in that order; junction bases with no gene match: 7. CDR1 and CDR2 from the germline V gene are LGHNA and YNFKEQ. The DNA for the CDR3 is TGTGCCAGCAGCCTGAGGACTAGCGGGGGGGAGGGAGATACGCAGTATTTT. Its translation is CASSLRTSGGEGDTQYF.

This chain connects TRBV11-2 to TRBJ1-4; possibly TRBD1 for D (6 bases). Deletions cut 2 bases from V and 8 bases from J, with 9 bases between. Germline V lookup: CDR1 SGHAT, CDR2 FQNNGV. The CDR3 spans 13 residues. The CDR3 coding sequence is TGTGCCAGCAGCTTATCAGGGGACGAAAAACTGTTTTTT. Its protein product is CASSLSGDEKLFF.

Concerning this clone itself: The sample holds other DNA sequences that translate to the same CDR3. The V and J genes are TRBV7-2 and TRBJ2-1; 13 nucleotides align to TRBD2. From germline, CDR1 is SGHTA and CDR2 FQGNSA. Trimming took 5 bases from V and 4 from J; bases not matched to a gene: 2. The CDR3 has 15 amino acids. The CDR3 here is CASSPGLAGYNEQFF. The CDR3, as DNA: TGTGCCAGCAGCCCGGGACTAGCGGGGTACAATGAGCAGTTCTTC.

CDR3 in amino acids: CASSQVGGVGNGYTF. The DNA of the CDR3 is TGCGCCAGCAGCCAAGTGGGAGGGGTAGGGAATGGCTACACCTTC. The chain has TRBV4-1 and TRBJ1-2; tentative D call: TRBD1 (5 bases). V lost 1 base to trimming and J lost 6 bases, with 15 bases between them. CDR3 length: 15 residues. Germline CDR1 reads MGHRA; CDR2 reads YSYEKL.

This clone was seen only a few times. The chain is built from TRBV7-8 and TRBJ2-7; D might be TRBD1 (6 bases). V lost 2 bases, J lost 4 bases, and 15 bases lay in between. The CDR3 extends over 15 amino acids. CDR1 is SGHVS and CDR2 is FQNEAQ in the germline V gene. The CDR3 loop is CASSLSWGQIYEQYF. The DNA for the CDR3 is TGTGCCAGCAGCTTAAGCTGGGGGCAGATTTACGAGCAGTACTTC.

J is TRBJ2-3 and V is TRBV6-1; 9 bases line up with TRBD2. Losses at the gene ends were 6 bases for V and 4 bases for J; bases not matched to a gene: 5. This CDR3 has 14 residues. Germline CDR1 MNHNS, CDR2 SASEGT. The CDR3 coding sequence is TGTGCCAGCAGCGAGCGGGGGGCCCCAGATACGCAGTATTTT. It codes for CASSERGAPDTQYF.